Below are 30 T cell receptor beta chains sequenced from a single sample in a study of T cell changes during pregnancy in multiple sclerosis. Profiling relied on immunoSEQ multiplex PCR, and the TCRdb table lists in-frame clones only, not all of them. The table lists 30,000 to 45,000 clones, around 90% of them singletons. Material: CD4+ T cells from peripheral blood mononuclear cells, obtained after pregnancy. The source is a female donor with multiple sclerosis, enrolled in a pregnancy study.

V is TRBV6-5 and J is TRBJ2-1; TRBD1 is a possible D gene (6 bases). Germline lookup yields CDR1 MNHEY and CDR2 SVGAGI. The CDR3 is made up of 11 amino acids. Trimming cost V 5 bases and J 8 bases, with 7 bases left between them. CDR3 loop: CASSRGYEQFF. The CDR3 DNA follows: TGTGCCAGCAGTAGGGGGTATGAGCAGTTCTTC.

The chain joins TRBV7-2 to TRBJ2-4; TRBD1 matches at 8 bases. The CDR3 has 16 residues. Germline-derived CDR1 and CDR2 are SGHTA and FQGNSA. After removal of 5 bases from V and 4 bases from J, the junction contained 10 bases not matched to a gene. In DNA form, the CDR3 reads TGTGCCAGCAGCGGCCAGGGGGCTCTATTAAAAAACATTCAGTACTTC. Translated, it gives CASSGQGALLKNIQYF.

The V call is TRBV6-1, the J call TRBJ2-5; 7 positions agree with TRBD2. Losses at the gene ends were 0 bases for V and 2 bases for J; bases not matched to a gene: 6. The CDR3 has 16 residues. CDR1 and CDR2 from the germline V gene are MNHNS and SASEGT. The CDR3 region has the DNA TGTGCCAGCAGTGAAGCCCGCGGGGGACCTCAAGAGACCCAGTACTTC. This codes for CASSEARGGPQETQYF.

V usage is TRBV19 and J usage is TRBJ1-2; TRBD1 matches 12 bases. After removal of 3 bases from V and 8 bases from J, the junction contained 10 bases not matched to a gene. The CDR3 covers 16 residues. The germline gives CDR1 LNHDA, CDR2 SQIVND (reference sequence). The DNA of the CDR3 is TGTGCCAGTAGTATCCCGGGACAGGGGGCGTCGGGAGGCTACACCTTC. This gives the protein CASSIPGQGASGGYTF. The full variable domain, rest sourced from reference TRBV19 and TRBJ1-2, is DGGITQSPKYLFRKEGQNVTLSCEQNLNHDAMYWYRQDPGQGLRLIYYSQIVNDFQKGDIAEGYSVSREKKESFPLTVTSAQKNPTAFYLCASSIPGQGASGGYTFGSGTRLTVV.

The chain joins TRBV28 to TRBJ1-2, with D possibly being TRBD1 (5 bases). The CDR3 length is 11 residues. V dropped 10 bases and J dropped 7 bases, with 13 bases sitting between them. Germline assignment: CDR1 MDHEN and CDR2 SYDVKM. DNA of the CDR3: TGTGCCACCCGGCCAGGGTCTGGCTACACCTTC. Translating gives CATRPGSGYTF.

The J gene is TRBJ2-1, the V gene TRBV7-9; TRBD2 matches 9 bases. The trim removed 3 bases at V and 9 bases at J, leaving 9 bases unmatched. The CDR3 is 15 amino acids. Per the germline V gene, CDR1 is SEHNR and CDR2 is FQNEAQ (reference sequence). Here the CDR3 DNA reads TGTGCCAGCAGCTTCCGAAGCGGGGGGCAGGGTGAGCAGTTCTTC. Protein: CASSFRSGGQGEQFF.

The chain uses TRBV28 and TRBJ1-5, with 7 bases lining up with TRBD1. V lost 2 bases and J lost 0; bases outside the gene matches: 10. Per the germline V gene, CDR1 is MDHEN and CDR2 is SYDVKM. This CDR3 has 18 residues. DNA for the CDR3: TGTGCCAGCAGTTTAACGGCGGGCAGGGGGGATAGCAATCAGCCCCAGCATTTT. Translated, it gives CASSLTAGRGDSNQPQHF.

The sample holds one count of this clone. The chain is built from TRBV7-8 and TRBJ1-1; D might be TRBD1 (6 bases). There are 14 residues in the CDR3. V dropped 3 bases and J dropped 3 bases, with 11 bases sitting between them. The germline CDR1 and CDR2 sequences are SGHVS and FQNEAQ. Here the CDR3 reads CASSFGGSYTEAFF. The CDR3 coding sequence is TGTGCCAGCAGCTTTGGGGGCTCCTACACTGAAGCTTTCTTT.

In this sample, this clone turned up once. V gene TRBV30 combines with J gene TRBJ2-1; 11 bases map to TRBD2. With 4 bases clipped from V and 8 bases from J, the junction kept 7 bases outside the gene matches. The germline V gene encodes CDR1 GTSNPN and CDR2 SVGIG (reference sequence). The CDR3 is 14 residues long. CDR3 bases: TGTGCCTGGAAGCGGCTAGCGGGAGGTTATGAGCAGTTCTTC. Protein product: CAWKRLAGGYEQFF.

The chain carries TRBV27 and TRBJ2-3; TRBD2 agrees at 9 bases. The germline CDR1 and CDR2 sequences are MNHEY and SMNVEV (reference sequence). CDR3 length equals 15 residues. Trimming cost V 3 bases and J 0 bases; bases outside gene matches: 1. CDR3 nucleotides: TGTGCCAGCAGTTTGACTAGCGGTAGCACAGATACGCAGTATTTT. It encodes CASSLTSGSTDTQYF.

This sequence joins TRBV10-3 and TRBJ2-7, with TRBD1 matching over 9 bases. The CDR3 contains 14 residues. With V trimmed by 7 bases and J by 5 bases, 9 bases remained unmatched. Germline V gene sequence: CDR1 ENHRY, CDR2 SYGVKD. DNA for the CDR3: TGTGCCATCAAAGTGGACAGGGGCGGCGACGAGCAGTACTTC. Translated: CAIKVDRGGDEQYF.

The CDR3 loop is CASITLNEQFF. The CDR3 region has the DNA TGTGCCAGCATAACTTTGAATGAGCAGTTCTTC. The rearrangement joins TRBV6-1 to TRBJ2-1; D is unclear. CDR3 length equals 11 residues. Deletions cut 7 bases from V and 7 bases from J, with 8 bases between. CDR1 MNHNS and CDR2 SASEGT come from the germline V gene.

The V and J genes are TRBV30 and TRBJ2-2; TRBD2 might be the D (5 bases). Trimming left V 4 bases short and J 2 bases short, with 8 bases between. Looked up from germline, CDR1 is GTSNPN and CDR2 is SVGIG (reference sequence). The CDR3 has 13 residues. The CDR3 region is CAWTRDNTGELFF. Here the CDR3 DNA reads TGTGCCTGGACGAGGGATAACACCGGGGAGCTGTTTTTT.

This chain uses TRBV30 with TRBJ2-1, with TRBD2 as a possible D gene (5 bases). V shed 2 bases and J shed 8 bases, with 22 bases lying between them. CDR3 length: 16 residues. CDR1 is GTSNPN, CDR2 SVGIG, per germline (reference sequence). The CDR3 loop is CAWSRESGPVVDEQFF. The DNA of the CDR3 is TGTGCCTGGAGTAGGGAAAGCGGCCCGGTCGTCGATGAGCAGTTCTTC.

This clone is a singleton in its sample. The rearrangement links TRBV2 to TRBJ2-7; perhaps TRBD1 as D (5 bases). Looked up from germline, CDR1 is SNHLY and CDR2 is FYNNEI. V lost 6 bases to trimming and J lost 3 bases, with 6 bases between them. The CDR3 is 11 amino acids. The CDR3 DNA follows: TGTGCCAGCAGGGGGCTCTACGAGCAGTACTTC. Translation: CASRGLYEQYF.

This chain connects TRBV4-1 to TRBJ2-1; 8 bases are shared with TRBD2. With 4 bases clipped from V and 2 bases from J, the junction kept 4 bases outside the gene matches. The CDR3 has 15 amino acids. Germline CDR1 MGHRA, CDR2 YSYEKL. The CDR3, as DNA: TGCGCCAGCAGCCGGACTAGCAATACCTACAATGAGCAGTTCTTC. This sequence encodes CASSRTSNTYNEQFF.

CDR3 in amino acids: CASSPRSGTGNTEAFF. The CDR3 DNA sequence: TGCGCCAGCAGCCCTAGATCCGGGACAGGGAACACTGAAGCTTTCTTT. The V and J genes are TRBV5-1 and TRBJ1-1, with TRBD1 identical over 8 bases. The V gene's germline CDR1 is SGHRS and CDR2 YFSETQ. This CDR3 has 16 residues. J gave up 1 base and V 4 bases, and 9 bases lay outside the gene matches.

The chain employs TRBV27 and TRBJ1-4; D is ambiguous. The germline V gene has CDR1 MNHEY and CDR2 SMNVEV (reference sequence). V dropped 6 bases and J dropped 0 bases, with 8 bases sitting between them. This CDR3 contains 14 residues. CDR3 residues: CASRLTATNEKLFF. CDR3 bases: TGTGCCAGCAGACTAACGGCAACTAATGAAAAACTGTTTTTT.

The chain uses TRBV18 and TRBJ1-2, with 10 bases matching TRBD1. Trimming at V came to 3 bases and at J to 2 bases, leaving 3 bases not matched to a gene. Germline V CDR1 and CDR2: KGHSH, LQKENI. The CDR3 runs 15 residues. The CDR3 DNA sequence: TGTGCCAGCTCACCGGTGGACAGGGGGAACTATGGCTACACCTTC. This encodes CASSPVDRGNYGYTF.

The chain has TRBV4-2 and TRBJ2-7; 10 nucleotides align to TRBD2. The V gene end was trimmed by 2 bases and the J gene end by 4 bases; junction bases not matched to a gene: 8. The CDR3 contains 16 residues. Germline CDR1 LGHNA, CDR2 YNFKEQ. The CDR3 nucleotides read TGTGCCAGCAGCCAAAAGAGGGCTAGCGGGAGTTACGAGCAGTACTTC. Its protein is CASSQKRASGSYEQYF.

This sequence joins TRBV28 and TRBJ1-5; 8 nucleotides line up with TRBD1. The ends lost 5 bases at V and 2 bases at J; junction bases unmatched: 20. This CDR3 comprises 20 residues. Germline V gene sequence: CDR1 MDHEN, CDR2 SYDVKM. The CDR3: CASSQLKVQGEGLGNQPQHF. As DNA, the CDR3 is TGTGCCAGCAGTCAGCTCAAAGTACAGGGGGAAGGATTGGGCAATCAGCCCCAGCATTTT. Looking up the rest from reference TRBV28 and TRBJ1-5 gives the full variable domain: DVKVTQSSRYLVKRTGEKVFLECVQDMDHENMFWYRQDPGLGLRLIYFSYDVKMKEKGDIPEGYSVSREKKERFSLILESASTNQTSMYLCASSQLKVQGEGLGNQPQHFGDGTRLSIL.

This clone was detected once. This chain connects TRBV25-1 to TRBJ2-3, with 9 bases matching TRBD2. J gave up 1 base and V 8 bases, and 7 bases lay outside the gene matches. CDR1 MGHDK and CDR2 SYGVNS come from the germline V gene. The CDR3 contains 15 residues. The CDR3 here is CASQGTSRRTDTQYF. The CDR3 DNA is TGTGCCAGCCAGGGGACTAGCCGCCGCACAGATACGCAGTATTTT.

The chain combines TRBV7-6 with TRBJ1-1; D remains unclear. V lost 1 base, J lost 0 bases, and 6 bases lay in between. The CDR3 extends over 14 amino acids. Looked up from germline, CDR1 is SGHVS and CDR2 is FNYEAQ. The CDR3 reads CASSLGGVNTEAFF. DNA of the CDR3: TGTGCCAGCAGCTTAGGTGGAGTGAACACTGAAGCTTTCTTT. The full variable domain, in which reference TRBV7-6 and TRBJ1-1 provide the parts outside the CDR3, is GAGVSQSPRYKVTKRGQDVALRCDPISGHVSLYWYRQALGQGPEFLTYFNYEAQQDKSGLPNDRFSAERPEGSISTLTIQRTEQRDSAMYRCASSLGGVNTEAFFGQGTRLTVV.

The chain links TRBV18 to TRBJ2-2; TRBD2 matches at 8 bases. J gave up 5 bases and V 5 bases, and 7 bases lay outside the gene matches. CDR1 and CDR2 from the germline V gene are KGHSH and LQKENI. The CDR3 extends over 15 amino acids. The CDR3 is CASSAAGLETGELFF. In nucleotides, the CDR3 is TGTGCCAGCTCAGCGGCGGGACTAGAAACCGGGGAGCTGTTTTTT.

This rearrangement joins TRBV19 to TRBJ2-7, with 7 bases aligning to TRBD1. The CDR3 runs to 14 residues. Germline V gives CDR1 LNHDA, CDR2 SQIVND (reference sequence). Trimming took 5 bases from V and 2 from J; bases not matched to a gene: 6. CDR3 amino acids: CASSLPGQTYEQYF. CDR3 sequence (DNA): TGTGCCAGTAGTCTCCCGGGACAGACCTACGAGCAGTACTTC.

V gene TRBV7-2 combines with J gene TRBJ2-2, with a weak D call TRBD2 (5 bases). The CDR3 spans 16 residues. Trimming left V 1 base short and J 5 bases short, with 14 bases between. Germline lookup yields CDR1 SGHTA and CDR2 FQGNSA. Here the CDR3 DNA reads TGTGCCAGCAGCTTAGGCGGGTTACATTCAACCGGGGAGCTGTTTTTT. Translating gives CASSLGGLHSTGELFF. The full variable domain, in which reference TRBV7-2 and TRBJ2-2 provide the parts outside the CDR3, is GAGVSQSPSNKVTEKGKDVELRCDPISGHTALYWYRQSLGQGLEFLIYFQGNSAPDKSGLPSDRFSAERTGGSVSTLTIQRTQQEDSAVYLCASSLGGLHSTGELFFGEGSRLTVL.

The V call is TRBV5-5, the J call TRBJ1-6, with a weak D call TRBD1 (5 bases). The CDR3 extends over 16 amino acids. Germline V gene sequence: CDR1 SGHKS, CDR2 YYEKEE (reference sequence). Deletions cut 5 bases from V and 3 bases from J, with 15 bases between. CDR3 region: CASSKQAFGYNSPLHF. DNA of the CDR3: TGTGCCAGCAGTAAACAGGCGTTCGGCTATAATTCACCCCTCCACTTT.

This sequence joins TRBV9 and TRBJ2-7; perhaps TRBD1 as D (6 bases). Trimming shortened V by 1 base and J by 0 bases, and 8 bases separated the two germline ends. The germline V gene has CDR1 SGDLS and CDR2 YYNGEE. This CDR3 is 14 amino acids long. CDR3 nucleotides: TGTGCCAGCAGCGTAACAGGGAGCTCCTACGAGCAGTACTTC. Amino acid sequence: CASSVTGSSYEQYF.

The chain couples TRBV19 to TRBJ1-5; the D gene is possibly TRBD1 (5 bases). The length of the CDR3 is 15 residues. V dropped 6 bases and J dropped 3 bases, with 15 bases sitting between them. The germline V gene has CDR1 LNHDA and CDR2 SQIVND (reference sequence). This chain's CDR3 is CASRGGADFNQPQHF. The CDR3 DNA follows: TGTGCCAGTAGAGGAGGGGCCGACTTCAATCAGCCCCAGCATTTT.

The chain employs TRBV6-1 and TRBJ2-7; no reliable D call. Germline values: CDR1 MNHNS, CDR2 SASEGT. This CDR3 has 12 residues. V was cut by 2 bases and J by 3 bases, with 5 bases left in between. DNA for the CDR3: TGTGCCAGCAGTGAATATAACTACGAGCAGTACTTC. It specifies CASSEYNYEQYF.